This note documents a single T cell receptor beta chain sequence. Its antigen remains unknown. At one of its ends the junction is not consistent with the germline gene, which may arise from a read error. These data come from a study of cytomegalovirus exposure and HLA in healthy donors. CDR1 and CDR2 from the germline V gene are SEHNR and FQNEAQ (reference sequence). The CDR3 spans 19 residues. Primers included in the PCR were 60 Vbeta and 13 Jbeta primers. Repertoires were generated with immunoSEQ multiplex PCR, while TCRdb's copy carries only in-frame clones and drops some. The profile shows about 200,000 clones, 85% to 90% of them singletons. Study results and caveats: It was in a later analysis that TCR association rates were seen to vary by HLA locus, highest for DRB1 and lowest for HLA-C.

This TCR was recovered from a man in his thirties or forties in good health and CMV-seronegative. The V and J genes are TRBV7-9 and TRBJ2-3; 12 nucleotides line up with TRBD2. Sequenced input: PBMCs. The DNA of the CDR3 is TGTTCCAGCAGCACCCTACTAGCGGGAGGATGGGCCTCCACAGATACGCAGTATTTT. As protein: CSSSTLLAGGWASTDTQYF.